A selection of T cell receptor beta chains follows, all from one sample in a study of OX40 agonist ivuxolimab in advanced cancers. Profiling relied on immunoSEQ multiplex PCR, and the TCRdb table lists in-frame clones only, not all of them. Of approximately 70,000 clones listed, approximately 85% were seen once; the top ten hold about 0.42%. This specimen consisted of CD4+ or CD8+ T cells sorted from blood, obtained in a trial of the OX40 agonist ivuxolimab. Receptors were obtained from an adult with an advanced solid tumor such as melanoma, head and neck, liver or kidney cancer. CDR3s include the opening cysteine and the closing phenylalanine or tryptophan. A D gene is named only where the DNA matches it firmly. A row's size may be missing; if present it is once, few, many or a size class.

V gene: TRBV7-8
J gene: TRBJ2-1
clone size: NA
D gene: NA
CDR3 protein: CASSLGRVNEQFF
CDR3 DNA: TGTGCCAGCAGCTTGGGCAGGGTCAATGAGCAGTTCTTC

V gene: TRBV6-4
J gene: TRBJ2-4
clone size: NA
D gene: NA
CDR3 protein: CRLRSLAKNIQYF
CDR3 DNA: TGCCGCTTGAGGTCCTTAGCCAAAAACATTCAGTACTTC

V gene: TRBV5-4
J gene: TRBJ2-4
clone size: NA
D gene: NA
CDR3 protein: CASSWGGLAKNIQYF
CDR3 DNA: TGTGCCAGCAGCTGGGGGGGGCTAGCCAAAAACATTCAGTACTTC

V gene: TRBV18
J gene: TRBJ2-3
clone size: NA
D gene: TRBD1
CDR3 protein: CASNPGQVTDTQYF
CDR3 DNA: TGTGCCAGCAATCCGGGACAGGTCACAGATACGCAGTATTTT

V gene: TRBV28
J gene: TRBJ2-7
clone size: NA
D gene: NA
CDR3 protein: CASSFGVSYEQYF
CDR3 DNA: TGTGCCAGCAGTTTTGGTGTCTCCTACGAGCAGTACTTC

V gene: TRBV9
J gene: TRBJ1-2
clone size: NA
D gene: NA
CDR3 protein: CASGEQGGGYTF
CDR3 DNA: TGTGCCAGCGGAGAACAGGGAGGAGGCTACACCTTC

V gene: TRBV14
J gene: TRBJ2-1
clone size: NA
D gene: NA
CDR3 protein: CASSLVNVLESYNEQFF
CDR3 DNA: TGTGCCAGCAGCCTCGTAAATGTTCTAGAATCATACAATGAGCAGTTCTTC

V gene: TRBV18
J gene: TRBJ1-1
clone size: few
D gene: NA
CDR3 protein: CASSPQVSTGGTEAFF
CDR3 DNA: TGTGCCAGCTCACCACAGGTCTCGACAGGCGGCACTGAAGCTTTCTTT

V gene: TRBV12-2
J gene: TRBJ2-1
clone size: NA
D gene: NA
CDR3 protein: CASRFRTSGGDNEQFF
CDR3 DNA: TGTGCAAGTCGCTTCAGGACTAGCGGGGGCGACAATGAGCAGTTCTTC

V gene: TRBV28
J gene: TRBJ1-1
clone size: NA
D gene: NA
CDR3 protein: CASTLGPAYTEAFF
CDR3 DNA: TGTGCCAGCACCCTGGGGCCAGCCTACACTGAAGCTTTCTTT

V gene: TRBV5-6
J gene: TRBJ1-6
clone size: NA
D gene: TRBD1
CDR3 protein: CASSIVGQGSPLHF
CDR3 DNA: TGTGCCAGCAGCATTGTGGGACAGGGATCACCCCTCCACTTT

V gene: TRBV19
J gene: TRBJ1-6
clone size: NA
D gene: NA
CDR3 protein: CASRSQWESLHF
CDR3 DNA: TGTGCCAGTAGATCTCAGTGGGAATCCCTCCACTTT

V gene: TRBV14
J gene: TRBJ2-5
clone size: NA
D gene: TRBD2
CDR3 protein: CASSQDVLAGGRQETQYF
CDR3 DNA: TGTGCCAGCAGCCAAGATGTACTAGCGGGAGGTCGGCAAGAGACCCAGTACTTC

V gene: TRBV7-8
J gene: TRBJ1-1
clone size: NA
D gene: NA
CDR3 protein: CASSPPPNTEAFF
CDR3 DNA: TGTGCCAGCAGCCCCCCCCCGAACACTGAAGCTTTCTTT

V gene: TRBV19
J gene: TRBJ2-5
clone size: NA
D gene: TRBD1
CDR3 protein: CASSIARRQGPSGTQYF
CDR3 DNA: TGTGCCAGTAGTATAGCCCGACGACAGGGCCCCTCCGGGACCCAGTACTTC

V gene: TRBV28
J gene: TRBJ1-2
clone size: NA
D gene: TRBD1
CDR3 protein: CASSRYGQESNYGYTF
CDR3 DNA: TGTGCCAGCAGTAGATACGGACAGGAGTCCAACTATGGCTACACCTTC

V gene: TRBV10-3
J gene: TRBJ2-5
clone size: NA
D gene: NA
CDR3 protein: CAIRGSGMETQYF
CDR3 DNA: TGTGCCATCAGGGGGTCAGGTATGGAGACCCAGTACTTC

V gene: TRBV28
J gene: TRBJ1-2
clone size: few
D gene: TRBD1
CDR3 protein: CASSLQTGGYGYTF
CDR3 DNA: TGTGCCAGCAGTTTACAAACAGGGGGCTATGGCTACACCTTC

V gene: TRBV5-4
J gene: TRBJ2-7
clone size: once
D gene: NA
CDR3 protein: CASSLLGTKMAYEQYF
CDR3 DNA: TGTGCCAGCAGCTTGCTCGGGACCAAAATGGCCTACGAGCAGTACTTC

V gene: TRBV19
J gene: TRBJ1-1
clone size: NA
D gene: NA
CDR3 protein: CASTRGEHFVAFF
CDR3 DNA: TGTGCCAGTACACGAGGAGAACATTTCGTAGCTTTCTTT

V gene: TRBV28
J gene: TRBJ2-7
clone size: NA
D gene: TRBD1
CDR3 protein: CASNPPGQGTYEQYF
CDR3 DNA: TGTGCCAGCAATCCCCCGGGACAGGGAACCTACGAGCAGTACTTC

V gene: TRBV9
J gene: TRBJ2-1
clone size: NA
D gene: TRBD1
CDR3 protein: CASSRSTGGAVNEQFF
CDR3 DNA: TGTGCCAGCAGCAGATCGACAGGGGGCGCCGTCAATGAGCAGTTCTTC

V gene: TRBV6-6
J gene: TRBJ2-1
clone size: once
D gene: TRBD2
CDR3 protein: CASSAGGETEQFF
CDR3 DNA: TGTGCCAGCAGTGCGGGAGGGGAGACTGAGCAGTTCTTC

V gene: TRBV11-1
J gene: TRBJ2-1
clone size: few
D gene: TRBD2
CDR3 protein: CASSRRGAGEQFF
CDR3 DNA: TGTGCCAGCAGCCGGCGGGGGGCGGGTGAGCAGTTCTTC

V gene: TRBV18
J gene: TRBJ1-4
clone size: NA
D gene: NA
CDR3 protein: CASSPYTGNEKLFF
CDR3 DNA: TGTGCCAGCTCACCATATACAGGGAATGAAAAACTGTTTTTT

V gene: TRBV7-2
J gene: TRBJ2-3
clone size: NA
D gene: TRBD2
CDR3 protein: CASSLARLAGTDTQYF
CDR3 DNA: TGTGCCAGCAGCTTAGCGCGGCTAGCGGGCACAGATACGCAGTATTTT

V gene: TRBV5-8
J gene: TRBJ1-4
clone size: NA
D gene: TRBD1
CDR3 protein: CASSLAWTGGAEKLFF
CDR3 DNA: TGTGCCAGCAGCTTGGCCTGGACAGGGGGTGCTGAAAAACTGTTTTTT

V gene: TRBV7-9
J gene: TRBJ2-3
clone size: NA
D gene: TRBD2
CDR3 protein: CASSAQTSKDTQYF
CDR3 DNA: TGTGCCAGCAGCGCCCAGACTAGCAAAGATACGCAGTATTTT

V gene: TRBV18
J gene: TRBJ2-7
clone size: NA
D gene: NA
CDR3 protein: CASSVDSSTYEQYF
CDR3 DNA: TGTGCCAGCTCCGTTGACAGCTCAACCTACGAGCAGTACTTC

V gene: TRBV4-3
J gene: TRBJ2-1
clone size: NA
D gene: NA
CDR3 protein: CASSQGHSNEQFF
CDR3 DNA: TGCGCCAGCAGCCAAGGACATTCCAATGAGCAGTTCTTC

V gene: TRBV28
J gene: TRBJ1-6
clone size: NA
D gene: NA
CDR3 protein: CASSSRRPPLHF
CDR3 DNA: TGTGCCAGCAGTTCCAGACGACCTCCCCTCCACTTT

V gene: TRBV29-1
J gene: TRBJ1-1
clone size: few
D gene: NA
CDR3 protein: CSVGKQANTEAFF
CDR3 DNA: TGCAGCGTTGGGAAACAGGCGAACACTGAAGCTTTCTTT

V gene: TRBV2
J gene: TRBJ1-1
clone size: NA
D gene: TRBD1
CDR3 protein: CASRGTGISTEAFF
CDR3 DNA: TGTGCCAGCCGCGGGACAGGTATTTCCACTGAAGCTTTCTTT

V gene: TRBV28
J gene: TRBJ1-2
clone size: NA
D gene: NA
CDR3 protein: CASNGNYGYTF
CDR3 DNA: TGTGCCAGCAACGGGAACTATGGCTACACCTTC

V gene: TRBV15
J gene: TRBJ2-5
clone size: once
D gene: NA
CDR3 protein: CATSRGGVQAETQYF
CDR3 DNA: TGTGCCACCAGCAGAGGGGGGGTCCAGGCGGAGACCCAGTACTTC

V gene: TRBV7-9
J gene: TRBJ1-1
clone size: NA
D gene: NA
CDR3 protein: CASSLAGNTEAFF
CDR3 DNA: TGTGCCAGCAGCTTAGCAGGAAACACTGAAGCTTTCTTT

V gene: TRBV27
J gene: TRBJ1-1
clone size: once
D gene: NA
CDR3 protein: CASSFGQGLAKSEAFF
CDR3 DNA: TGTGCCAGCAGTTTTGGGCAGGGCCTAGCTAAATCTGAAGCTTTCTTT

V gene: TRBV11-2
J gene: TRBJ1-1
clone size: NA
D gene: NA
CDR3 protein: CASSVQENTEAFF
CDR3 DNA: TGTGCCAGCAGCGTACAGGAGAACACTGAAGCTTTCTTT

V gene: TRBV5-4
J gene: TRBJ2-7
clone size: NA
D gene: NA
CDR3 protein: CASSLATRTRQSLVEQYF
CDR3 DNA: TGTGCCAGCAGCTTGGCCACTCGTACCCGGCAGTCGCTCGTCGAGCAGTACTTC

V gene: TRBV6-5
J gene: TRBJ1-5
clone size: once
D gene: TRBD1
CDR3 protein: CASTLRGASNQPQHF
CDR3 DNA: TGTGCCAGCACACTCAGGGGGGCTAGCAATCAGCCCCAGCATTTT

V gene: TRBV7-2
J gene: TRBJ1-5
clone size: NA
D gene: NA
CDR3 protein: CASSPNGGISNQPQHF
CDR3 DNA: TGTGCCAGCAGCCCGAATGGGGGGATCAGCAATCAGCCCCAGCATTTT

V gene: TRBV5-1
J gene: TRBJ2-2
clone size: NA
D gene: NA
CDR3 protein: CASSLRLARNTGELFF
CDR3 DNA: TGCGCCAGCAGCTTGCGGCTAGCCAGGAACACCGGGGAGCTGTTTTTT

V gene: TRBV9
J gene: TRBJ1-1
clone size: few
D gene: NA
CDR3 protein: CASREGNTEAFF
CDR3 DNA: TGTGCCAGCAGGGAGGGAAACACTGAAGCTTTCTTT

V gene: TRBV30
J gene: TRBJ2-7
clone size: NA
D gene: NA
CDR3 protein: CAWSVGRYEQYF
CDR3 DNA: TGTGCCTGGAGTGTAGGTAGATACGAGCAGTACTTC

V gene: TRBV28
J gene: TRBJ2-1
clone size: NA
D gene: NA
CDR3 protein: CASSIPGPTNEQFF
CDR3 DNA: TGTGCCAGCAGTATACCGGGACCCACCAATGAGCAGTTCTTC

V gene: TRBV2
J gene: TRBJ2-7
clone size: NA
D gene: TRBD1
CDR3 protein: CASSVTPGRDRASHEQYF
CDR3 DNA: TGTGCCAGCAGTGTCACCCCTGGCCGGGACAGGGCGTCCCACGAGCAGTACTTC

V gene: TRBV28
J gene: TRBJ1-1
clone size: NA
D gene: NA
CDR3 protein: CASSLVDTEAFF
CDR3 DNA: TGTGCCAGCAGTTTGGTGGACACTGAAGCTTTCTTT

V gene: TRBV5-8
J gene: TRBJ2-7
clone size: NA
D gene: NA
CDR3 protein: CASRLVRVTNFFSEQYF
CDR3 DNA: TGTGCCAGCAGACTGGTTAGGGTCACGAATTTTTTTTCCGAGCAGTACTTC

V gene: TRBV5-6
J gene: TRBJ2-1
clone size: NA
D gene: NA
CDR3 protein: CASSLLDNEQFF
CDR3 DNA: TGTGCCAGCAGCTTGTTAGACAATGAGCAGTTCTTC

V gene: TRBV11-2
J gene: TRBJ2-4
clone size: NA
D gene: TRBD1
CDR3 protein: CASSAGQGLNIQYF
CDR3 DNA: TGTGCCAGCAGCGCGGGACAGGGTTTGAACATTCAGTACTTC

V gene: TRBV7-2
J gene: TRBJ2-3
clone size: NA
D gene: TRBD2
CDR3 protein: CASSSRLAGDTDTQYF
CDR3 DNA: TGTGCCAGCAGCTCCAGACTAGCGGGAGACACAGATACGCAGTATTTT

V gene: TRBV19
J gene: TRBJ2-7
clone size: NA
D gene: NA
CDR3 protein: CASSIGRGDEQYF
CDR3 DNA: TGTGCCAGTAGTATAGGGAGAGGCGACGAGCAGTACTTC

V gene: TRBV9
J gene: TRBJ1-1
clone size: few
D gene: NA
CDR3 protein: CASNQRGTDTEAFF
CDR3 DNA: TGTGCCAGCAACCAGAGGGGGACGGACACTGAAGCTTTCTTT

V gene: TRBV28
J gene: TRBJ2-1
clone size: once
D gene: TRBD2
CDR3 protein: CASTLAGYNEQFF
CDR3 DNA: TGTGCCAGCACCCTAGCGGGTTACAATGAGCAGTTCTTC

V gene: TRBV15
J gene: TRBJ2-2
clone size: NA
D gene: NA
CDR3 protein: CATSRYPGELFF
CDR3 DNA: TGTGCCACCAGCAGATACCCCGGGGAGCTGTTTTTT

V gene: TRBV6-1
J gene: TRBJ1-5
clone size: once
D gene: NA
CDR3 protein: CASSEYSEGRDLLSNQPQHF
CDR3 DNA: TGTGCCAGCAGTGAATATTCGGAGGGTAGGGACCTATTGAGCAATCAGCCCCAGCATTTT

V gene: TRBV6-6
J gene: TRBJ1-1
clone size: NA
D gene: NA
CDR3 protein: CASSRQVTITEAFF
CDR3 DNA: TGTGCCAGCAGCCGACAGGTGACCATCACTGAAGCTTTCTTT